What follows are 25 T cell receptor beta chains derived from one specimen sequenced in a study of early T cells in non-severe SARS-CoV-2 infection. A single record per CDR3 protein comes from TCRdb applying MiXCR to the 5' RACE reads. The sample has more than 80,000 distinct CDR3 sequences, about 11% seen once. The source material was whole blood. The receptors derive from an adult who was a healthcare worker with PCR-confirmed SARS-CoV-2 infection or an uninfected control (not recorded which).

This clonotype was seen at least ten times. The chain is built from TRBV6-2 or TRBV6-3 and TRBJ2-7, with unresolved D. The germline V gene has CDR1 MNHEY and CDR2 SVGEGT. The CDR3 totals 14 residues. V dropped 2 bases and J dropped 3 bases, with 11 bases sitting between them. CDR3 sequence: CASSYGVGIYEQYF. The CDR3 DNA is TGTGCCAGCAGTTACGGCGTGGGGATCTACGAGCAGTACTTC.

The V gene is TRBV4-2, the J gene TRBJ2-5; D is possibly TRBD2 (5 bases). The germline V and J ends were trimmed by 2 bases and 5 bases, with 15 bases remaining between them. CDR3 length: 15 amino acids. The germline CDR1 and CDR2 sequences are LGHNA and YNFKEQ. The CDR3 loop is CASSQYGGEAETQYF. The CDR3 DNA reads TGTGCCAGCAGCCAATACGGAGGAGAGGCGGAGACCCAGTACTTC.

The chain has TRBV6-6 and TRBJ1-1, with 7 positions matching TRBD1. The germline CDR1 and CDR2 sequences are MNHNY and SVGAGI (reference sequence). CDR3 size: 15 residues. J was trimmed by 4 bases and V by 7 bases; bases with no gene match: 12. The CDR3 sequence: CASTITDRPTTEAFF. In DNA, the CDR3 is TGTGCCAGCACTATAACGGACAGGCCGACCACTGAAGCTTTCTTT.

This clonotype was seen many times. The chain joins TRBV5-1 to TRBJ2-7, with 8 bases lining up with TRBD1. This CDR3 is built from 15 residues. Germline-derived CDR1 and CDR2 are SGHRS and YFSETQ. The junction had 6 bases not matched to a gene; V was cut back by 0 bases and J by 4 bases. CDR3 residues: CASSLEPRGRYEQYF. In nucleotides, the CDR3 is TGCGCCAGCAGCTTGGAACCCAGGGGGCGGTACGAGCAGTACTTC.

The chain links TRBV10-3 to TRBJ2-5; D tentatively fits TRBD1 or TRBD2 (5 bases each). There are 13 residues in the CDR3. V gave up 11 bases and J gave up 1 base, with 14 bases separating them. The V gene's germline CDR1 is ENHRY and CDR2 SYGVKD. The CDR3 reads CAVTGPSQETQYF. The CDR3 DNA follows: TGTGCCGTAACGGGACCGAGCCAAGAGACCCAGTACTTC.

This clonotype was counted ten times or more. The chain couples TRBV7-9 to TRBJ2-3, with no clear D. Trimming pared 4 bases from V and 7 bases from J, leaving 15 bases between. This CDR3 has 14 amino acids. Looked up from germline, CDR1 is SEHNR and CDR2 is FQNEAQ (reference sequence). CDR3 coding DNA: TGTGCCAGCAGCTCCCACTTCGGAGATCATACGCAGTATTTT. It translates to CASSSHFGDHTQYF.

The chain recombines TRBV7-2 with TRBJ2-3; D possibly matches TRBD1 or TRBD2 (6 bases each). V was trimmed by 4 bases and J by 0 bases, leaving 14 bases between them. This CDR3 is 16 amino acids long. Germline V gene data show CDR1 as SGHTA and CDR2 as FQGNSA. The CDR3 reads CASSSRGRASTDTQYF. Here the CDR3 DNA reads TGTGCCAGCAGCTCCCGGGGGCGGGCCAGCACAGATACGCAGTATTTT.

The table lists this clonotype with a few counts. The J gene is TRBJ2-2, the V gene TRBV5-4, with 8 bases lining up with TRBD1. CDR1 SGHNT and CDR2 YYREEE come from the germline V gene (reference sequence). There are 16 residues in the CDR3. The trim removed 0 bases at V and 4 bases at J, leaving 5 bases unmatched. The CDR3 sequence: CASSLGQGAVTGELFF. The DNA for the CDR3 is TGTGCCAGCAGCTTGGGCCAGGGGGCTGTCACCGGGGAGCTGTTTTTT.

This clonotype was found a few times. In DNA form, the CDR3 reads TGTGCCAGCAGCCTCAGGGAACCCTACGAGCAGTACTTC. This gives the protein CASSLREPYEQYF. This chain connects TRBV6-5 to TRBJ2-7, with D perhaps matching TRBD1 (5 bases). The CDR3 runs 13 residues. Germline V CDR1 and CDR2: MNHEY, SVGAGI. Between the trimmed V and J ends, which lost 6 bases and 2 bases, there was a span of 11 bases.

In this sample, this clonotype turned up a few times. The chain employs TRBV4-1 and TRBJ2-2; unclear D gene. V was trimmed by 0 bases and J by 1 base, leaving 3 bases between them. Germline assignment: CDR1 MGHRA and CDR2 YSYEKL. The CDR3 runs to 14 residues. The CDR3 reads CASSQDQNTGELFF. The CDR3 bases are TGCGCCAGCAGCCAAGATCAGAACACCGGGGAGCTGTTTTTT.

Many counts were recorded for this clonotype. The junction differs from germline at one of its ends, possibly a read error. The gene calls are TRBV6-2 or TRBV6-3 and TRBJ1-4; D gene uncertain. Germline assignment: CDR1 MNHEY and CDR2 SVGEGT. CDR3 length: 11 amino acids. The CDR3 nucleotides are TGTGCCAGCAGACCCTTTTGGAACGGTCTTTTT. Encoded protein: CASRPFWNGLF.

This clonotype was observed many times. This chain links TRBV27 with TRBJ2-3, with 7 bases fitting TRBD2. The CDR3 contains 15 residues. CDR1 and CDR2 (germline): MNHEY, SMNVEV (reference sequence). Trimming removed 8 bases from V and 4 bases from J; junction bases left unmatched: 12. The CDR3 DNA follows: TGTGCCAGCTCCCCCCTTGCGGGAGTGGCAGATACGCAGTATTTT. Amino acid sequence: CASSPLAGVADTQYF.

The chain uses TRBV18 and TRBJ2-7; D ambiguous. Trimming pared 2 bases from V and 6 bases from J, leaving 8 bases between. This CDR3 region has 12 residues. From germline, CDR1 is KGHSH and CDR2 LQKENI. In DNA, the CDR3 is TGTGCCAGCTCACCAGTGCGGCGCGAGCAGTACTTC. Protein sequence: CASSPVRREQYF.

V and J are TRBV4-1 and TRBJ1-1; D not certain. This CDR3 region has 13 residues. Germline loops: CDR1 MGHRA, CDR2 YSYEKL. The ends were cut back, 1 base at V and 4 bases at J, with 7 bases in the middle. The DNA of the CDR3 is TGCGCCAGCAGCCAAGTCCTCCGCACTGAAGCTTTCTTT. Translated, it gives CASSQVLRTEAFF.

The chain recombines TRBV19 with TRBJ2-5; D unclear. CDR1 is LNHDA and CDR2 is SQIVND in the germline V gene (reference sequence). There are 12 residues in the CDR3. The V and J ends lost 6 bases and 1 base respectively, with 6 bases between them. CDR3 sequence (DNA): TGTGCCAGTAGCCGGCTCCAAGAGACCCAGTACTTC. It is translated as CASSRLQETQYF.

This clonotype was found a few times. The V and J genes are TRBV25-1 and TRBJ2-1; 9 positions match TRBD2. CDR3 size: 16 residues. V dropped 4 bases and J dropped 8; count of bases not matched to a gene: 12. CDR1 and CDR2 (germline): MGHDK, SYGVNS. The CDR3 region has the DNA TGTGCCAGCAGTGGCTCGGGACTAGCTCGCGACCATGAGCAGTTCTTC. Amino acid sequence: CASSGSGLARDHEQFF. Full variable domain (outside the CDR3, taken from reference TRBV25-1 and TRBJ2-1): EADIYQTPRYLVIGTGKKITLECSQTMGHDKMYWYQQDPGMELHLIHYSYGVNSTEKGDLSSESTVSRIRTEHFPLTLESARPSHTSQYLCASSGSGLARDHEQFFGPGTRLTVL.

This clonotype was counted only a few times. The chain links TRBV2 to TRBJ1-6, with D maybe TRBD1 (5 bases). The CDR3 extends over 17 amino acids. V was cut by 1 base and J by 5 bases, with 15 bases left in between. CDR1 SNHLY and CDR2 FYNNEI come from the germline V gene. The CDR3 sequence: CASSEELRGWDNSPLHF. The CDR3 DNA sequence: TGTGCCAGCAGTGAAGAATTAAGGGGCTGGGATAATTCACCCCTCCACTTT.

This clonotype was seen at least ten times. The genes are TRBV10-3 and TRBJ2-7; TRBD1 matches 8 bases. The CDR3 contains 15 residues. Germline V CDR1 and CDR2: ENHRY, SYGVKD. With V trimmed by 0 bases and J by 5 bases, 6 bases remained unmatched. CDR3 amino acids: CAISESGDRGHEQYF. The DNA for the CDR3 is TGTGCCATCAGTGAGTCAGGAGACAGGGGCCACGAGCAGTACTTC.

The CDR3 DNA follows: TGTGCCAGCACCCTCCGGGGGAGATCGGGCAATGAGCAGTTCTTC. Residues: CASTLRGRSGNEQFF. The chain has TRBV12-3 or TRBV12-4 and TRBJ2-1, with a weak D call TRBD2 (6 bases). Trimming pared 7 bases from V and 6 bases from J, leaving 19 bases between. CDR3 length: 15 residues.

This clonotype was observed a few times. V gene TRBV9 combines with J gene TRBJ2-7; TRBD2 aligns across 8 bases. Germline CDR1 reads SGDLS; CDR2 reads YYNGEE. The CDR3 runs 14 residues. Trimming cost V 4 bases and J 5 bases; bases outside gene matches: 8. CDR3 coding DNA: TGTGCCAGCAGCATTAGCGGGAAAATAGACGAGCAGTACTTC. Translation: CASSISGKIDEQYF.

This clonotype came up a few times. The chain recombines TRBV12-3 or TRBV12-4 with TRBJ1-2; D possibly corresponds to TRBD1 (5 bases). V was shortened by 2 bases and J by 6 bases, with 16 bases between the two germline ends. This CDR3 has 15 amino acids. The CDR3 nucleotides are TGTGCCAGCAGTTTAAATCGGGACGGGGAAAATGGCTACACCTTC. Its translation is CASSLNRDGENGYTF.

The J gene is TRBJ2-7, the V gene TRBV5-4; tentatively, D is TRBD1 (6 bases). This CDR3 contains 14 residues. Looked up from germline, CDR1 is SGHNT and CDR2 is YYREEE (reference sequence). V lost 4 bases and J lost 2, with 13 bases in between. The CDR3 protein is CASSPGTPAYEQYF. The CDR3 DNA is TGTGCCAGCAGCCCCGGGACACCGGCCTACGAGCAGTACTTC.

Regarding this clonotype: The junction departs from germline at one end; a sequencing error may be responsible. This chain connects TRBV20-1 to TRBJ2-2; 8 nucleotides match TRBD1. The germline V gene has CDR1 DFQATT and CDR2 SNEGSKA (reference sequence). The CDR3 has 15 residues. The CDR3 sequence is CSARETGALTGELIF. CDR3 coding DNA: TGCAGTGCTAGAGAGACAGGGGCCCTCACCGGGGAGCTGATTTTT.

The chain combines TRBV20-1 with TRBJ1-2; possibly TRBD1 for D (6 bases). Per germline, CDR1 DFQATT and CDR2 SNEGSKA (reference sequence). The CDR3 has 13 amino acids. V shed 0 bases and J shed 8 bases, with 13 bases lying between them. Here the CDR3 reads CSARDSGRGGYTF. The CDR3 bases are TGCAGTGCTAGAGATTCTGGCAGGGGAGGCTACACCTTC.

In its sample, this clonotype was seen many times. This chain connects TRBV7-9 to TRBJ1-2; TRBD1 agrees at 7 bases. This CDR3 is 15 amino acids long. CDR1 is SEHNR and CDR2 is FQNEAQ in the germline V gene (reference sequence). After removal of 0 bases from V and 4 bases from J, the junction contained 5 bases not matched to a gene. The CDR3 region has the DNA TGTGCCAGCAGCTTAGCAGGACAGGAGCGCTATGGCTACACCTTC. As protein: CASSLAGQERYGYTF.